This T cell receptor (beta chain) was sequenced in a study of blood T cell repertoires in COVID-19. The table came from immunoSEQ multiplex PCR; TCRdb's copy has only in-frame clones and leaves some out. Altogether 350,000 to 450,000 clones are present, approximately 89% being singletons, with the ten largest covering 1.7%. Either two negative PCRs, clearance, or symptom resolution qualified Cohort 3 donors as recovered. The CDR3 contains 15 residues. V was cut by 8 bases and J by 4 bases, with 20 bases left in between. Germline lookup yields CDR1 MNHEY and CDR2 SVGAGI. This rearrangement joins TRBV6-5 to TRBJ1-1; D is possibly TRBD1 (5 bases). The material sequenced was PBMCs or T cells enriched from blood (not recorded which). This clonotype was obtained from a woman younger than 45 who had recovered from COVID-19. CDR3 region: CASQYVRGLLTEAFF. Here the CDR3 DNA reads TGTGCCAGCCAATACGTCCGGGGGTTACTCACTGAAGCTTTCTTT.